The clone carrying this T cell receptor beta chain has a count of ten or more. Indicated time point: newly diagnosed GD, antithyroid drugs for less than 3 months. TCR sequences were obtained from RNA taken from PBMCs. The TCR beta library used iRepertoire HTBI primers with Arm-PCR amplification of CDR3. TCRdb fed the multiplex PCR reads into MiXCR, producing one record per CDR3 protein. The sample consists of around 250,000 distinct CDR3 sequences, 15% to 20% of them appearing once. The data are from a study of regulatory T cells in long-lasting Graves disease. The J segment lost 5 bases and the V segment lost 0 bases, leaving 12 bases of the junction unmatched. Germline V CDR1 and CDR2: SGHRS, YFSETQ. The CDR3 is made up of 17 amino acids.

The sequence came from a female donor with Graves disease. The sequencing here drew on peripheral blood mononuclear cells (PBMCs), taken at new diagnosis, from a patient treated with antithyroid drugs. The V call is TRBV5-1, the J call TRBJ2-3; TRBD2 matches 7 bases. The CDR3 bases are TGCGCCAGCAGCTTGGACCATTTGGGCGGGAGTTTAGATACGCAGTATTTT. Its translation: CASSLDHLGGSLDTQYF.